Below are 10 T cell receptor beta chains sequenced from a single sample in a study of shared clonotypes between healthy human individuals. Naive CD8 populations comprised CD45RO-negative cells positively selected for CCR7, excluding terminally differentiated effector memory CD45RA+ cells. Some clones are missing from TCRdb's copy, which holds only in-frame ones; the method was immunoSEQ multiplex PCR. Among around 2,100,000 clones listed, about 95% were seen once. The specimen sequenced was naive CD8+ T cells sorted from blood. Receptor source: a man younger than 35 in good health.

The rearrangement links TRBV15 to TRBJ2-7; D not certain. Germline CDR1 LNHNV, CDR2 YYDKDF (reference sequence). There are 15 residues in the CDR3. V was clipped by 0 bases and J by 2 bases, with 11 bases between them. The CDR3 DNA sequence: TGTGCCACCAGCAGAGATTCCACGACAACCTACGAGCAGTACTTC. It translates to CATSRDSTTTYEQYF.

This clone showed up just once. This chain uses TRBV2 with TRBJ2-5, with TRBD2 as a possible D gene (5 bases). Trimming pared 2 bases from V and 5 bases from J, leaving 12 bases between. The CDR3 extends over 14 amino acids. Germline V gene data show CDR1 as SNHLY and CDR2 as FYNNEI. The CDR3 sequence: CASSEPAAMETQYF. The CDR3 DNA is TGTGCCAGCAGTGAACCAGCGGCAATGGAGACCCAGTACTTC.

J is TRBJ1-2 and V is TRBV28, with 7 nucleotides matching TRBD1. With V trimmed by 5 bases and J by 5 bases, 11 bases remained unmatched. From germline, CDR1 is MDHEN and CDR2 SYDVKM. This CDR3 region has 15 residues. In DNA, the CDR3 is TGTGCCAGCAGTCTATTGGACGACAGGGCGTATGGCTACACCTTC. It encodes CASSLLDDRAYGYTF.

The gene calls are TRBV27 and TRBJ2-1; TRBD2 aligns across 12 bases. Germline V gives CDR1 MNHEY, CDR2 SMNVEV (reference sequence). Trimming at V came to 5 bases and at J to 6 bases, leaving 11 bases not matched to a gene. This CDR3 is built from 17 residues. CDR3 in DNA: TGTGCCAGCAGTGTGCAAACGACTAGCGGGAGTTCCAATGAGCAGTTCTTC. It codes for CASSVQTTSGSSNEQFF.

This clone was counted a single time. The chain recombines TRBV6-5 with TRBJ2-7; 9 nucleotides match TRBD1. This CDR3 is 14 amino acids long. V shed 8 bases, J shed 2 bases, and the junction held 7 bases outside the gene matches. Germline values: CDR1 MNHEY, CDR2 SVGAGI. The CDR3 sequence: CASHPGTGPYEQYF. Here the CDR3 DNA reads TGTGCCAGCCACCCAGGGACAGGGCCCTACGAGCAGTACTTC.

The J gene is TRBJ2-2, the V gene TRBV5-6, with 12 bases aligning to TRBD1. The CDR3 runs to 17 residues. V lost 3 bases, J lost 7 bases, and 10 bases stayed unmatched. In germline, CDR1 is SGHDT, CDR2 YYEEEE. The CDR3 DNA follows: TGTGCCAGCAGCTCCCGCCGGGACAGGGGGCTCTACGGGGAGCTGTTTTTT. Translating gives CASSSRRDRGLYGELFF. Drawing the rest from reference TRBV5-6 and TRBJ2-2, the complete variable domain is DAGVTQSPTHLIKTRGQQVTLRCSPKSGHDTVSWYQQALGQGPQFIFQYYEEEERQRGNFPDRFSGHQFPNYSSELNVNALLLGDSALYLCASSSRRDRGLYGELFFGEGSRLTVL.

J is TRBJ2-3 and V is TRBV11-2, with D unresolved. Germline CDR1 and CDR2: SGHAT and FQNNGV. V lost 3 bases and J 5 bases, leaving 15 bases between the germline ends. This CDR3 has 15 residues. The CDR3 coding sequence is TGTGCCAGCAGCTTCCGGCCTTCTGCACAAGATACGCAGTATTTT. The encoded protein is CASSFRPSAQDTQYF.

This chain connects TRBV5-6 to TRBJ1-2, with TRBD1 matching 7 bases. Germline CDR1 SGHDT, CDR2 YYEEEE. J gave up 8 bases and V 6 bases, and 10 bases lay outside the gene matches. This CDR3 region has 13 residues. In DNA form, the CDR3 reads TGTGCCAGCAAAGTAAGGCAGGGGGACGGCTACACCTTC. The encoded protein is CASKVRQGDGYTF.

The chain is built from TRBV6-6 and TRBJ1-2; TRBD1 agrees at 10 bases. Per germline, CDR1 MNHNY and CDR2 SVGAGI (reference sequence). The CDR3 length is 13 residues. Trimming removed 6 bases from V and 6 bases from J; junction bases left unmatched: 4. The CDR3 nucleotides read TGTGCCAGCAGGGACAGGGGGTTACATGGCTACACCTTC. Protein product: CASRDRGLHGYTF.

The V and J genes are TRBV18 and TRBJ2-1; D ambiguous. The germline V gene has CDR1 KGHSH and CDR2 LQKENI. The CDR3 is made up of 11 amino acids. With 2 bases removed from V and 8 bases from J, the gap between germline ends came to 4 bases. The chain's CDR3 is CASSPGYEQFF. CDR3 coding DNA: TGTGCCAGCTCACCAGGGTATGAGCAGTTCTTC.